Given below is one T cell receptor beta chain in context. This record belongs to a study of blood T cell repertoires in COVID-19. Study-level background: PBMCs, B-cell-depleted T cells, or T cells provided the cDNA or gDNA that made up the material.

From germline, CDR1 is LNHDA and CDR2 SQIVND (reference sequence). The ends were cut back, 6 bases at V and 2 bases at J, with 10 bases in the middle. The CDR3 spans 13 residues. Per the original data handling: Estimated nucleated cell counts came from reference gene primer amplification. Libraries were prepared by immunoSEQ multiplex PCR; TCRdb keeps only in-frame clonotypes and omits some of them. The V and J calls and clone size are taken from that table; D and trimming were inferred from the DNA. The sample carries approximately 200,000 clones, 87% recorded once. V usage is TRBV19 and J usage is TRBJ1-1; no definite D call. Sequencing was performed on PBMCs or T cells enriched from blood (not recorded which). The clonotype originates from a young woman who had recovered from COVID-19. CDR3 sequence: CASRLHENTEAFF. The CDR3 DNA is TGTGCCAGTAGACTACACGAAAACACTGAAGCTTTCTTT. Full variable domain (outside the CDR3, taken from reference TRBV19 and TRBJ1-1): DGGITQSPKYLFRKEGQNVTLSCEQNLNHDAMYWYRQDPGQGLRLIYYSQIVNDFQKGDIAEGYSVSREKKESFPLTVTSAQKNPTAFYLCASRLHENTEAFFGQGTRLTVV.